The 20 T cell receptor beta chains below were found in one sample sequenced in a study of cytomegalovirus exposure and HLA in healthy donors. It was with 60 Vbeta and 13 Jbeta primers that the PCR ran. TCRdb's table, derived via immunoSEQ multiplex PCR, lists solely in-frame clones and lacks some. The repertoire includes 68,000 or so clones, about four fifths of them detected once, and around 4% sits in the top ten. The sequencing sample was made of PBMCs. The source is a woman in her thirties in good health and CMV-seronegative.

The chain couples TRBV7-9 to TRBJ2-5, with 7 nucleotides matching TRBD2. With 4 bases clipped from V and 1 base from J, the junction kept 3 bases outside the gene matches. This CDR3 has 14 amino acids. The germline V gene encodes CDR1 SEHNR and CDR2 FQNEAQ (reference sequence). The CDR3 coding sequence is TGTGCCAGCAGCTCCACTAGCGCCCAAGAGACCCAGTACTTC. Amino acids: CASSSTSAQETQYF.

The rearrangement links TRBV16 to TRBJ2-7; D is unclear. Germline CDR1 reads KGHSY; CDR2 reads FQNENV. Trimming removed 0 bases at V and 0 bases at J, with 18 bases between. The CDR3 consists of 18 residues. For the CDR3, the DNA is TGTGCCAGCAGCCAATCCCCTTGGGCAGGTGGAACCTCCTACGAGCAGTACTTC. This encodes CASSQSPWAGGTSYEQYF.

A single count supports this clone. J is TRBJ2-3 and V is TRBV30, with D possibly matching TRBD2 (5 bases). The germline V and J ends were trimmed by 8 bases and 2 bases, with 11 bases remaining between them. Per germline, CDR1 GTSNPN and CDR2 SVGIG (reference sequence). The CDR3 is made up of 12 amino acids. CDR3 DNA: TGTGCCCACGGACTTATCACAGATACGCAGTATTTT. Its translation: CAHGLITDTQYF.

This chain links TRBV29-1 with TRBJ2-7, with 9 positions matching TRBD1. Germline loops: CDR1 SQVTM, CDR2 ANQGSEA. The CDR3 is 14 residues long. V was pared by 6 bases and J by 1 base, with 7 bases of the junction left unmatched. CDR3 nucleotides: TGCAGCGTGGATTCCGGGACAGGGTCCTACGAGCAGTACTTC. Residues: CSVDSGTGSYEQYF.

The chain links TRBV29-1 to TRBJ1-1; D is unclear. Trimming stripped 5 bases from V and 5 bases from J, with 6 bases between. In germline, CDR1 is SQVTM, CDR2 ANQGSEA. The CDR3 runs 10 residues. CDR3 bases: TGCAGCGTTCTCAGTACTGAAGCTTTCTTT. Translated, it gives CSVLSTEAFF.

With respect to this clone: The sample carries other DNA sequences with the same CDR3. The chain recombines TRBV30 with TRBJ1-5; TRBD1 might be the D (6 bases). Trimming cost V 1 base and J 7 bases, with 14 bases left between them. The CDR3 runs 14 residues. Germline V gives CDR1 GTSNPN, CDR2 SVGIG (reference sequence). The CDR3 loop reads CAWSGTQGSQPQHF. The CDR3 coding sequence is TGTGCCTGGAGTGGGACGCAGGGGAGCCAGCCCCAGCATTTT.

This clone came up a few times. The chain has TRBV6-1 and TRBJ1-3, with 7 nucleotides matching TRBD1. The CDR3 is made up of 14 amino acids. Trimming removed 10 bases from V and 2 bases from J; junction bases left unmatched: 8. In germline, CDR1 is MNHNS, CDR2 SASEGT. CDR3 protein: CAKTDRTAGNTIYF. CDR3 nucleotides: TGTGCCAAGACGGACAGGACAGCTGGAAACACCATATATTTT.

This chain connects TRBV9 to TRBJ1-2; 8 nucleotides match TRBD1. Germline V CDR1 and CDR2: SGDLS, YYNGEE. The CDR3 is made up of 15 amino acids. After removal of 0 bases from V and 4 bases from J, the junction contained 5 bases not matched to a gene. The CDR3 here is CASSVGQGAGYGYTF. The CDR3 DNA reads TGTGCCAGCAGCGTAGGCCAGGGGGCCGGCTATGGCTACACCTTC.

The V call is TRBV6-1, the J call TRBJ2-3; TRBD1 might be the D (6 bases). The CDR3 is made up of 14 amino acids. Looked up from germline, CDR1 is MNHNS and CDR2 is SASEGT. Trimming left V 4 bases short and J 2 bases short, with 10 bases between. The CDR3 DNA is TGTGCCAGCAGTGTTAGACAGGACACAGATACGCAGTATTTT. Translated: CASSVRQDTDTQYF.

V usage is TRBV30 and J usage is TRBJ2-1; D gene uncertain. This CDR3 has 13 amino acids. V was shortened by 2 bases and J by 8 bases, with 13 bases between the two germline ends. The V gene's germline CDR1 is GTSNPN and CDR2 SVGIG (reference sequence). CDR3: CAWSRLLIYEQFF. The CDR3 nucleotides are TGTGCCTGGAGTCGACTGCTGATTTATGAGCAGTTCTTC.

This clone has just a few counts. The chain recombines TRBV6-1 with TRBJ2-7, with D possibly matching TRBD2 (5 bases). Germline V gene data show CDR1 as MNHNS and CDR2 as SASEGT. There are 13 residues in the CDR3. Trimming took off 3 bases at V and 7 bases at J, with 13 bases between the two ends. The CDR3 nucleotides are TGTGCCAGCAGTGACAGTGAGGGTGTTGAGCAGTACTTC. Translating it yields CASSDSEGVEQYF.

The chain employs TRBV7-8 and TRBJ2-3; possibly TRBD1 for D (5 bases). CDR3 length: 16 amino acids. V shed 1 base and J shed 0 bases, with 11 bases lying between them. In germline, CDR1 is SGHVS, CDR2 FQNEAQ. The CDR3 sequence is CASSLEGAVSTDTQYF. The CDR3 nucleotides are TGTGCCAGCAGCTTAGAAGGGGCAGTTAGCACAGATACGCAGTATTTT.

In DNA, the CDR3 is TGTGCCAGCAGTGCGCAGGGGGGTATTACTGAAGCTTTCTTT. It codes for CASSAQGGITEAFF. The chain joins TRBV25-1 to TRBJ1-1; 7 nucleotides line up with TRBD1. CDR3 length: 14 residues. CDR1 MGHDK and CDR2 SYGVNS come from the germline V gene. V shed 4 bases and J 5 bases; nucleotides not matched to a gene: 7.

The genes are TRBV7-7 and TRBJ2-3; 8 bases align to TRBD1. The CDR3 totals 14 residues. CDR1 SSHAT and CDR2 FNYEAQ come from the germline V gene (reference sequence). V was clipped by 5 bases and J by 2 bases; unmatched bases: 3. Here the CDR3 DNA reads TGTGCCAGCAGCCGGGACAGGAACACAGATACGCAGTATTTT. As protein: CASSRDRNTDTQYF. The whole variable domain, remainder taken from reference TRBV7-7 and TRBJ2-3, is GAGVSQSPRYKVTKRGQDVTLRCDPISSHATLYWYQQALGQGPEFLTYFNYEAQPDKSGLPSDRFSAERPEGSISTLTIQRTEQRDSAMYRCASSRDRNTDTQYFGPGTRLTVL.

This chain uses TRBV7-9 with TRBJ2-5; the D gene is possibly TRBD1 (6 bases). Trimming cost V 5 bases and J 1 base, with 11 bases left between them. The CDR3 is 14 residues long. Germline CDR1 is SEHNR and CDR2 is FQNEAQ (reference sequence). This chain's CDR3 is CASSLQGPQETQYF. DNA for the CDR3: TGTGCCAGCAGCCTACAGGGACCCCAAGAGACCCAGTACTTC. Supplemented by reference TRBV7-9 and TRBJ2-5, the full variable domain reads DTGVSQNPRHKITKRGQNVTFRCDPISEHNRLYWYRQTLGQGPEFLTYFQNEAQLEKSRLLSDRFSAERPKGSFSTLEIQRTEQGDSAMYLCASSLQGPQETQYFGPGTRLLVL.

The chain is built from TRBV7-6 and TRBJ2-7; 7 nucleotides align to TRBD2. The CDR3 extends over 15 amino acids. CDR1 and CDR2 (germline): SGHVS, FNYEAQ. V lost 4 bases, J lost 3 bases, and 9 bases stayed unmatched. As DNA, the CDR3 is TGTGCCAGCAGCTCCCCGGGGGGAAGCGGCTACGAGCAGTACTTC. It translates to CASSSPGGSGYEQYF.

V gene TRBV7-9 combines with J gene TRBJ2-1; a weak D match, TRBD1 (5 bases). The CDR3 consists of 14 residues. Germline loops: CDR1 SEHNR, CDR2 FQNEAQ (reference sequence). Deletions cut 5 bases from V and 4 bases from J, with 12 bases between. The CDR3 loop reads CASSDSGFYNEQFF. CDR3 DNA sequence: TGTGCCAGCAGCGATTCAGGGTTTTACAATGAGCAGTTCTTC.

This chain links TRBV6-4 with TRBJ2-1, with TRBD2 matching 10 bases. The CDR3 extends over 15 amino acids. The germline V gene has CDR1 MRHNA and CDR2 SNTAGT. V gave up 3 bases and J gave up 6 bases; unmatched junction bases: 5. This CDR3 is CASSESSGGGNEQFF. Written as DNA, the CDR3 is TGTGCCAGCAGTGAGTCCAGCGGGGGGGGCAATGAGCAGTTCTTC.

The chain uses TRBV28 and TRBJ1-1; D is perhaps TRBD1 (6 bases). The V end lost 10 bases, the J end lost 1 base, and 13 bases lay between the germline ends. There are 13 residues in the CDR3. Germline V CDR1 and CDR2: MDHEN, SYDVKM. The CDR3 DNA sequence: TGTGCCACCACCGGGACAACGAACACTGAAGCTTTCTTT. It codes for CATTGTTNTEAFF.

DNA of the CDR3: TGTGCCAGCAGCTTGGCGGGGAAGCAAGAGACCCAGTACTTC. Its protein product is CASSLAGKQETQYF. The V gene is TRBV11-1, the J gene TRBJ2-5, with a possible D match to TRBD2 (6 bases). Germline V gene sequence: CDR1 SGHAT, CDR2 FQDESV (reference sequence). The length of the CDR3 is 14 residues. Trimming stripped 3 bases from V and 2 bases from J, with 10 bases between.